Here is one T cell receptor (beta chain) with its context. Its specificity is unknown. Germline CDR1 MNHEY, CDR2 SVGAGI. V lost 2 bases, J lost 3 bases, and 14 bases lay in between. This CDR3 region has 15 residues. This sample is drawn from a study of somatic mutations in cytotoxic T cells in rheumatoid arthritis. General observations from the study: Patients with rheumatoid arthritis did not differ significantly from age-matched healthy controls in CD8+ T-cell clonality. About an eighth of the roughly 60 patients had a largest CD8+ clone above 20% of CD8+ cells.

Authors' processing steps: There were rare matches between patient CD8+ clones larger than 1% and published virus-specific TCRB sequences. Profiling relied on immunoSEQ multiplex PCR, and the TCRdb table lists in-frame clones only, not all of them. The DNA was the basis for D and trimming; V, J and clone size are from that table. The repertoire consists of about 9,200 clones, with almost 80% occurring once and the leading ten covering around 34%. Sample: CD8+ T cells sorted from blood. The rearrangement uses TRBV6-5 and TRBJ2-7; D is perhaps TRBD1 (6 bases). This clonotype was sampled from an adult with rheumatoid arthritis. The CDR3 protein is CASSYRDNRYYEQYF. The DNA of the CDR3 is TGTGCCAGCAGTTACCGGGACAACCGTTACTACGAGCAGTACTTC.